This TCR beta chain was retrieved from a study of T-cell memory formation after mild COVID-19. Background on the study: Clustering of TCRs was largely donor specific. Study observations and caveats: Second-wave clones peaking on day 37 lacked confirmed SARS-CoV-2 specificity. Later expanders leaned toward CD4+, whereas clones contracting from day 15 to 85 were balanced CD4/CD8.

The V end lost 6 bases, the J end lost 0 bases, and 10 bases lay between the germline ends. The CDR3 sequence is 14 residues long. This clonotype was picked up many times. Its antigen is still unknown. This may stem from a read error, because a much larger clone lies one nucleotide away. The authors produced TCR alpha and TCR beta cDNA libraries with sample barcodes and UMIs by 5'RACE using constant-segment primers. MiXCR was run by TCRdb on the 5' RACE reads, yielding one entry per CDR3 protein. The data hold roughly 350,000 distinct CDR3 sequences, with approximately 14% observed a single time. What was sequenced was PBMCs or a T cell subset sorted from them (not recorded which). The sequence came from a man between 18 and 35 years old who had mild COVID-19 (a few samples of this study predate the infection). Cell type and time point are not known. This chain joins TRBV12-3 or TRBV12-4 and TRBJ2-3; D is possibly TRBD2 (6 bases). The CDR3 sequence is CASRSGTSTDTQYF. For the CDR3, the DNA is TGTGCCAGCAGGTCCGGGACTAGCACAGATACGCAGTATTTT.